This is a list of T cell receptor beta chains from one sample in a study of T cell repertoires in cytomegalovirus infection. In TCRdb, the reads were re-called with MiXCR into one record per CDR3 protein. The sample has around 430,000 distinct CDR3 sequences, 40% to 50% seen once. These receptors have no known antigen. This specimen was cultured PBMCs, taken from culture after CMV antigen stimulation. All receptors derive from a human donor in good health (CMV status not recorded). Some clones in this sample may be carry-over from other donors' samples. Both conserved end residues are part of each CDR3. Fields, in order: D gene, clone size, J gene, V gene, CDR3 DNA, CDR3 protein. The D gene is left open where the match is weak. Not every row has a clone size; where given, it reads once, few, many or a size class.

d_gene: .
abundance: .
j_gene: TRBJ2-3
v_gene: TRBV6-5
CDR3nt: TGTGCCAGCAGCGGGGGCGGGAGAGATACAGATACGCAGTATTTT
CDR3aa: CASSGGGRDTDTQYF

d_gene: TRBD1
abundance: many
j_gene: TRBJ1-2
v_gene: TRBV12-3/TRBV12-4
CDR3nt: TGTGCCAGCAGTTCCCGAGGGACAGGGGATGGCTACACCTTC
CDR3aa: CASSSRGTGDGYTF

d_gene: TRBD2
abundance: .
j_gene: TRBJ2-2
v_gene: TRBV4-3
CDR3nt: TGCGCCAGCAGCCCTGGAATAGCGGGAGTAACGGGGGAGCTGTTTTTT
CDR3aa: CASSPGIAGVTGELFF

d_gene: .
abundance: .
j_gene: TRBJ2-7
v_gene: TRBV10-3
CDR3nt: TGTGCCGCAGCGTCGACGGGGAACGAGCAGTACTTC
CDR3aa: CAAASTGNEQYF

d_gene: .
abundance: few
j_gene: TRBJ1-5
v_gene: TRBV6-1
CDR3nt: TGTGCCAGCAGTGAAGTAGGGGGGGGCAATCAGCCCCAGCATTTT
CDR3aa: CASSEVGGGNQPQHF

d_gene: TRBD1
abundance: .
j_gene: TRBJ1-1
v_gene: TRBV6-5
CDR3nt: TGTGCCAGCAGTAAGACAGGGTTGGATACTGAAGCTTTCTTT
CDR3aa: CASSKTGLDTEAFF

d_gene: TRBD1
abundance: once
j_gene: TRBJ1-2
v_gene: TRBV6-5
CDR3nt: TGTGCCAGCAGCGGGACAGGGGGCGCGGGGGGCTACACCTTC
CDR3aa: CASSGTGGAGGYTF

d_gene: .
abundance: few
j_gene: TRBJ1-3
v_gene: TRBV9
CDR3nt: TGTGCCAGCAGCGTAGTTGGGGGAGGGTCTGGAAACACCATATATTTT
CDR3aa: CASSVVGGGSGNTIYF

d_gene: .
abundance: .
j_gene: TRBJ1-2
v_gene: TRBV6-1
CDR3nt: TGTGCCAGCAGTGACAGCGGATTAAACTATGGCTACACCTTC
CDR3aa: CASSDSGLNYGYTF

d_gene: .
abundance: few
j_gene: TRBJ1-6
v_gene: TRBV12-3/TRBV12-4
CDR3nt: TGTGCCAGCAGTTTTAACCAGAATTCACCCCTCCACTTT
CDR3aa: CASSFNQNSPLHF

d_gene: TRBD1
abundance: few
j_gene: TRBJ2-7
v_gene: TRBV7-2
CDR3nt: TGTGCCAGCAGCTCACAGGGGATCTCCTACGAGCAGTACTTC
CDR3aa: CASSSQGISYEQYF